A selection of T cell receptor beta chains follows, all from one sample in a study of shared clonotypes between healthy human individuals. Here immunoSEQ multiplex PCR was the method, and the copy in TCRdb shows in-frame clones only, minus some. Of roughly 890,000 clones listed, 80% to 95% were seen once; the top ten hold more than 20%. The specimen sequenced was naive CD8+ T cells sorted from blood. Every receptor here comes from a young man in good health. Both conserved end residues are part of each CDR3. The D gene is left open where the match is weak. Size is omitted from some rows. Given values are once, few, many or a class for expanded clones.

d_call	clone_size	v_call	j_call	cdr3_nt	cdr3_aa
TRBD2	.	TRBV11-2	TRBJ2-3	TGTGCCAGCAGCCCTGGGCCGCTTCTAGCGGGGAGCACAGATACGCAGTATTTT	CASSPGPLLAGSTDTQYF
.	.	TRBV4-3	TRBJ2-1	TGCGCCAGCAGCCAAGACGTGGGGAGTGTCGACAATGAGCAGTTCTTC	CASSQDVGSVDNEQFF
TRBD1	.	TRBV9	TRBJ2-1	TGTGCCAGCAGCGTAGAGCTAGCAGGGGGCGATGAGCAGTTCTTC	CASSVELAGGDEQFF
TRBD2	.	TRBV4-2	TRBJ2-3	TGTGCCAGCAGCCAAGATCGGCGGGAGGTTGTGGATACGCAGTATTTT	CASSQDRREVVDTQYF
.	.	TRBV27	TRBJ2-7	TGTGCCAGCAGTTTTAGCTCCTACGAGCAGTACTTC	CASSFSSYEQYF
.	.	TRBV6-6	TRBJ2-5	TGTGCCAGCAGTTACTCGATTCAGGCCGGCCAAGAGACCCAGTACTTC	CASSYSIQAGQETQYF
.	.	TRBV6-1	TRBJ2-7	TGTGCCAGCAGTGACTGGGTGTCGAGCTCCTACGAGCAGTACTTC	CASSDWVSSSYEQYF
.	.	TRBV7-9	TRBJ2-2	TGTGCCAGCAGCTCTTGGCTTGACAGGCAGGAGCTGTTTTTT	CASSSWLDRQELFF
.	.	TRBV27	TRBJ2-4	TGTGCCAGCAGAACACAACGACAGGCCGAAAACATTCAGTACTTC	CASRTQRQAENIQYF
.	.	TRBV29-1	TRBJ1-1	TGCAGCGTTGCCGGGGGAGCTGAAGCTTTCTTT	CSVAGGAEAFF
TRBD2	.	TRBV5-1	TRBJ2-1	TGCGCCAGCAGCCCAGGGACTAGCAAGATCGATGAGCAGTTCTTC	CASSPGTSKIDEQFF
.	once	TRBV21-1	TRBJ2-5	TGTGCCAGCAGCAAAGATGGAGGGGAACAAGAGACCCAGTACTTC	CASSKDGGEQETQYF
.	.	TRBV9	TRBJ2-3	TGTGCCAGCAGCCTCCTAGGTGAAACAGATACGCAGTATTTT	CASSLLGETDTQYF
TRBD1	few	TRBV30	TRBJ2-7	TGTGCCTGGAGTGTAGGGACAGGCTCCTACGAGCAGTACTTC	CAWSVGTGSYEQYF
TRBD2	.	TRBV7-6	TRBJ2-7	TGTGCCAGCAGCCCCCGGGGAGGGGAAGTCGACGAGCAGTACTTC	CASSPRGGEVDEQYF
.	.	TRBV9	TRBJ1-4	TGTGCCAGCAGCGGCAATGATGAAAAACTGTTTTTT	CASSGNDEKLFF
TRBD2	.	TRBV5-6	TRBJ2-1	TGTGCCAGCAGCGTACTAGCGGGACATTTCAATGAGCAGTTCTTC	CASSVLAGHFNEQFF
.	.	TRBV11-2	TRBJ2-5	TGTGCCAGCAGCCCCAGGACTAAAGAGACCCAGTACTTC	CASSPRTKETQYF
TRBD1	.	TRBV5-1	TRBJ1-2	TGCGCCAGCAGCCCGGGACAGGGAAGTGGCTACACCTTC	CASSPGQGSGYTF
.	.	TRBV27	TRBJ1-2	TGTGCCAGCAGTTTGGGGCAGGCGGGGGGCTACACCTTC	CASSLGQAGGYTF
.	.	TRBV7-2	TRBJ2-1	TGTGCCAGCAGCTTAGCACAGGGTCGAAATGAGCAGTTCTTC	CASSLAQGRNEQFF
TRBD1	.	TRBV6-5	TRBJ2-7	TGTGCCAGCAGTTCCAACAGGGGCTACGAGCAGTACTTC	CASSSNRGYEQYF
.	.	TRBV6-4	TRBJ2-1	TGTGCCAGCAGTGCCATCTTCGGACAGTACAATGAGCAGTTCTTC	CASSAIFGQYNEQFF
.	.	TRBV19	TRBJ2-7	TGTGCCAGTAGTTTCAGGGGAGGGTACGAGCAGTACTTC	CASSFRGGYEQYF
TRBD2	.	TRBV7-2	TRBJ2-7	TGTGCCAGCAGCCTAGCGGCCTACGAGCAGTACTTC	CASSLAAYEQYF
.	.	TRBV29-1	TRBJ2-5	TGCAGCGTTGAGAGGGAGGAGACCCAGTACTTC	CSVEREETQYF
.	.	TRBV10-2	TRBJ2-5	TGCGCCAGCAGTGAGTTAGGGGGCGGGGCCAAACAAGAGACCCAGTACTTC	CASSELGGGAKQETQYF
.	.	TRBV27	TRBJ2-1	TGTGCCAGCAGCAGGACGGTTTACAATGAGCAGTTCTTC	CASSRTVYNEQFF
.	few	TRBV27	TRBJ2-7	TGTGCCAGCGGTGGCTACGAGCAGTACTTC	CASGGYEQYF